This TCR beta chain was retrieved from a study of blood T cells in healthy people across ages. V was trimmed by 3 bases and J by 5 bases, leaving 6 bases between them. The CDR3 sequence is 12 residues long. As to this clonotype: The antigen remains undetermined. A much larger clone lies a single base off, so this may be a read error.

A sample-barcoded 5' primer and a J-beta primer mix were used in a second PCR of about 7 to 12 cycles. MiXCR, applied by TCRdb to the 5' RACE reads, yields one record per CDR3 protein. The sample shows 1.5 million to 1.8 million distinct CDR3 sequences, 40% to 45% of them seen only once. Total RNA was extracted at no less than 5.5 micrograms per sample. Study observations and caveats: There were more naive CD4+ cells and higher diversity in long-lived donors than in aged donors.

The receptor comes from a woman aged 18-30 years in good health. The chain links TRBV12-3 or TRBV12-4 to TRBJ2-3; D is unresolved. Specimen: blood. CDR3 residues: CASSFQRDTQYF. The CDR3 region has the DNA TGTGCCAGCAGTTTTCAGAGAGATACGCAGTATTTT.